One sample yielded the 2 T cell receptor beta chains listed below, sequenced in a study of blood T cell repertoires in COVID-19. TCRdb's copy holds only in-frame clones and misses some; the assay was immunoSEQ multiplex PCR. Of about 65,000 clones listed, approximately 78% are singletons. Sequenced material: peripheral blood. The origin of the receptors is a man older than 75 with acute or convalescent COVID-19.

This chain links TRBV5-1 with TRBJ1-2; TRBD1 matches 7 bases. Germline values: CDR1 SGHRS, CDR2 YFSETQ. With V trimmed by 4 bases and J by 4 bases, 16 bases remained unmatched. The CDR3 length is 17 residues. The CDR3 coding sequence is TGCGCCAGCAGCCACTCACCTCCAGACAGGGCTGGCTATGGCTACACCTTC. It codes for CASSHSPPDRAGYGYTF.

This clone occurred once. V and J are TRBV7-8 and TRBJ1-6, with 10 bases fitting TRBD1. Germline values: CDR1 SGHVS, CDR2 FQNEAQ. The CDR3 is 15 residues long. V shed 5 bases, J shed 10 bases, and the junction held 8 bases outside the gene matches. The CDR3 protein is CASSPLGQGSSPLHF. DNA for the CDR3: TGTGCCAGCAGCCCCCTGGGACAGGGGAGCTCACCCCTCCACTTT.